These 8 T cell receptor beta chains came from one sample sequenced in a study of blood T cell repertoires in COVID-19. Repertoires were generated with immunoSEQ multiplex PCR, while TCRdb's copy carries only in-frame clones and drops some. The sample records fewer than 200,000 clones, around four fifths being singletons. The sample consisted of PBMCs or T cells enriched from blood (not recorded which). Every receptor here comes from a woman in her forties or fifties in a cohort exposed to, infected with or recovered from COVID-19 (not recorded which).

V and J are TRBV7-9 and TRBJ2-3; TRBD1 matches 10 bases. The V gene's germline CDR1 is SEHNR and CDR2 FQNEAQ (reference sequence). The CDR3 loop spans 15 amino acids. V dropped 4 bases and J dropped 4; count of bases not matched to a gene: 5. CDR3 coding DNA: TGTGCCAGCAGCTCGCGGGACAGGGGATCAGATACGCAGTATTTT. The encoded protein is CASSSRDRGSDTQYF.

This chain connects TRBV4-2 to TRBJ2-3, with D possibly matching TRBD1 (8 bases). Germline-derived CDR1 and CDR2 are LGHNA and YNFKEQ. The CDR3 has 19 amino acids. The V end lost 1 base, the J end lost 6 bases, and 26 bases lay between the germline ends. The CDR3 DNA is TGTGCCAGCAGCCAAGCCTACGCGACAGGGGCGGGAGCATCGGATACGCAGTATTTT. Its protein is CASSQAYATGAGASDTQYF.

The sample holds a few counts of this clone. V is TRBV29-1 and J is TRBJ1-1; D unclear. V dropped 6 bases and J dropped 6 bases, with 11 bases sitting between them. This CDR3 is built from 11 residues. CDR1 is SQVTM, CDR2 ANQGSEA, per germline. As DNA, the CDR3 is TGCAGCGTCCCGCTTGGAGCTGAAGCTTTCTTT. Translation gives CSVPLGAEAFF. The variable domain in full, with the rest retrieved from reference TRBV29-1 and TRBJ1-1, is SAVISQKPSRDICQRGTSLTIQCQVDSQVTMMFWYRQQPGQSLTLIATANQGSEATYESGFVIDKFPISRPNLTFSTLTVSNMSPEDSSIYLCSVPLGAEAFFGQGTRLTVV.

The chain recombines TRBV2 with TRBJ2-1; D is unclear. Germline-derived CDR1 and CDR2 are SNHLY and FYNNEI. The CDR3 spans 16 residues. V was pared by 4 bases and J by 0 bases, with 13 bases between. CDR3 sequence reads: CASSVSAPSSYNEQFF. The CDR3 region has the DNA TGTGCCAGCAGTGTGTCAGCGCCGAGCTCCTACAATGAGCAGTTCTTC. The whole variable domain, filled in from reference TRBV2 and TRBJ2-1, reads EPEVTQTPSHQVTQMGQEVILRCVPISNHLYFYWYRQILGQKVEFLVSFYNNEISEKSEIFDDQFSVERPDGSNFTLKIRSTKLEDSAMYFCASSVSAPSSYNEQFFGPGTRLTVL.

The chain is built from TRBV9 and TRBJ2-5; possible D gene TRBD1, 6 bases. This CDR3 is 15 amino acids long. Germline CDR1 SGDLS, CDR2 YYNGEE. V was trimmed by 0 bases and J by 5 bases, leaving 14 bases between them. This CDR3 is CASSVVGGVQETQYF. The CDR3 DNA reads as TGTGCCAGCAGCGTAGTAGGGGGAGTACAGGAGACCCAGTACTTC.

This chain links TRBV5-1 with TRBJ2-3, with TRBD1 matching over 7 bases. CDR3 size: 15 residues. J lost 0 bases, V lost 5 bases, and 6 bases had no gene match. Germline V lookup: CDR1 SGHRS, CDR2 YFSETQ. This chain's CDR3 is CASRAGTVSTDTQYF. CDR3 bases: TGCGCCAGCAGGGCAGGGACAGTAAGCACAGATACGCAGTATTTT.

Only one count was recorded for this clone. J is TRBJ1-3 and V is TRBV7-6; D is perhaps TRBD1 (6 bases). The V gene's germline CDR1 is SGHVS and CDR2 FNYEAQ. The ends were cut back, 5 bases at V and 4 bases at J, with 18 bases in the middle. The CDR3 consists of 16 residues. The CDR3 coding sequence is TGTGCCAGCAGCCAAGGACAGCCTTTCGCCGGAAACACCATATATTTT. Protein product: CASSQGQPFAGNTIYF.

The gene calls are TRBV28 and TRBJ1-6; TRBD1 is a possible D gene (5 bases). Looked up from germline, CDR1 is MDHEN and CDR2 is SYDVKM. CDR3 size: 16 residues. Trimming took off 2 bases at V and 11 bases at J, with 19 bases between the two ends. The CDR3 DNA reads as TGTGCCAGCAGTTTAATCTCGGCAGGGTACGATCCACCCCTCCACTTT. Its protein product is CASSLISAGYDPPLHF.